Listed here is a single T cell receptor beta chain. Its specific antigen is unknown. No per-base quality is available; no much larger clone lies one base away. The data originate from a study of blood T cell repertoires in COVID-19 (TCRdb year 2020). Describing the broader study: Samples from collaborators originated in the United States, Italy and Spain and spanned both the acute and convalescent phases of COVID-19. Nearly every sample came with metadata listing a de-identified subject ID, COVID-19 status, age in years and sex. The dataset comprised deeply sampled blood TCRbeta repertoires from subjects exposed to, actively infected with, or recovered from COVID-19. The repertoires were released in a freely available public database meant as a resource for research on the immune response to SARS-CoV-2. Where available, HLA class I and class II types were obtained from metadata supplied by the sample provider rather than from assay-based typing. The material from the prospective study consisted of cDNA or gDNA derived from T cells, B-cell-depleted T cells, or PBMCs. The samples were drawn from the first 160 participants of the ongoing ImmuneRACE study and from some 1,300 subjects provided by 6 global collaborators.

The CDR3 covers 13 residues, taking in both the cysteine and the phenylalanine. Only the CDR3 part of the read is kept: 39 bases, read in frame from the first base. The V and J ends are trimmed by 7 bases and 0 bases, leaving 7 bases between them. In the germline V gene, CDR1 corresponds to MNHEY and CDR2 to SVGAGI. TCRbeta CDR3 regions were amplified from genomic DNA using the immunoSEQ Assay, a bias-controlled multiplex PCR. The paper's data handling went like this. Nucleated cell counts per sample were estimated from amplification of reference gene primers within the assay. To quantify the absolute abundance of each unique TCRbeta CDR3 rearrangement, sequence reads were collapsed and filtered. For each sample, productive Simpson clonality was calculated as the square root of Simpson's diversity index over productive rearrangements. What TCRdb holds here is the immuneACCESS table cut down to in-frame rearrangements. Part of the clones is not present; checked against another copy, under half of the missing clones reflect an unresolved V gene, and the others are unexplained. Clonal size and the V and J genes are those of that table, whereas D and trimming came from the DNA. Present in this sample are around 220,000 clones, more than 70% of which were seen just once. The ten largest make up 6% to 7.5% of the sample.

Participants in the prospective study were enrolled through a virtual design, were aged roughly 18 to 90 years, and lived in fewer than 30 United States geographic areas. Cohort assignment in the prospective study relied on participant-reported clinical history from a screening survey and a study questionnaire. In the prospective study, whole blood, serum and a nasopharyngeal or oropharyngeal swab were collected from each participant by mobile phlebotomists. Participants in the prospective study had the option to provide additional blood draws and questionnaires over a roughly two-month period. Prospective study blood samples were shipped either frozen or at room temperature before DNA extraction. Here is what the overall study found, with its caveats: How much clinical and demographic metadata was included differed by source and by participant, and the metadata was provided uncurated.

The rearranged segments are TRBV6-5 and TRBJ1-5; too little of a D gene remains to name it. The sample comprised PBMCs or T cells enriched from blood (not recorded which). The origin of this receptor is a middle-aged woman with acute COVID-19. The CDR3 region has the sequence CASIGGSNQPQHF. The nucleotide sequence reads TGTGCCAGCATTGGAGGTAGCAATCAGCCCCAGCATTTT.